Given below is one T cell receptor beta chain in context. The CDR3 is 17 residues long. Germline V gives CDR1 SGHRS, CDR2 YFSETQ. V lost 0 bases and J lost 4; bases outside the gene matches: 10. The data stem from a study of blood T cell repertoires in COVID-19. Study summary: Samples representing acute and convalescent COVID-19 were sourced from the United States, Italy and Spain.

Individuals aged about 18 to 100 years were recruited from fewer than 30 US areas. Cohort allocation depended upon clinical history that participants reported. Recovered Cohort 3 donors showed two negative PCRs, clearance, or symptom resolution. The method was immunoSEQ multiplex PCR; TCRdb's version includes in-frame clones alone and lacks a portion of them. The top ten clones hold 1.7% of a sample with around 290,000 clones, approximately 88% of them seen once. Sample: PBMCs or T cells enriched from blood (not recorded which). The TCR was taken from a middle-aged woman who had recovered from COVID-19. V and J are TRBV5-1 and TRBJ1-1; 9 nucleotides line up with TRBD1. The CDR3 region is CASSLEQGANVATEAFF. The DNA of the CDR3 is TGCGCCAGCAGCTTGGAACAGGGGGCGAATGTAGCCACTGAAGCTTTCTTT.